Listed below are T cell receptor beta chains from one sample, sequenced in a study of cytomegalovirus exposure and HLA in healthy donors. TCRdb keeps only in-frame clones here, not all; method: immunoSEQ multiplex PCR. The sample has under 200,000 clones, less than 80% seen once; the top ten hold roughly 0.76%. Sequenced: PBMCs. These receptors were obtained from a woman aged 40 to 50 in good health and CMV-seronegative. Both conserved end residues are part of each CDR3. The D gene is left open where the match is weak. Clone size is stated in some rows and not others, as once, few, many or a class when expanded.

.	TRBV25-1	TRBJ1-1	TRBD1	TGTGCCAGCAGTTCTATGACAGGGTCCTTGGCTGAAGCTTTCTTT	CASSSMTGSLAEAFF
few	TRBV7-8	TRBJ1-6	.	TGTGCCAGCAGCCCACTAAGTGGGGACACCCGCCTCCACTTT	CASSPLSGDTRLHF
.	TRBV30	TRBJ1-6	TRBD1	TGTGCCTGGAGAGCCGACAGGGGGAATTCACCCCTCCACTTT	CAWRADRGNSPLHF
few	TRBV29-1	TRBJ1-2	.	TGCAGCGTTGAATTCGGGGGGGCAATCTCTGGCTACACCTTC	CSVEFGGAISGYTF
.	TRBV25-1	TRBJ1-6	.	TGTGCCAGTCAAAGCACTTCAGGGATGAATTCACCCCTCCACTTT	CASQSTSGMNSPLHF
.	TRBV15	TRBJ1-2	TRBD1	TGTGCCACCAGCTCAGACGCGATTGGACGGGACAGGGATGGGACAAACTATGGCTACACCTTC	CATSSDAIGRDRDGTNYGYTF
few	TRBV5-1	TRBJ2-4	TRBD1	TGCGCCAGCAGCTTGGAGACAGGGCAAAACATTCAGTACTTC	CASSLETGQNIQYF
many	TRBV4-2	TRBJ2-7	.	TGTGCCAGCAGCCAAGATACTGAAGCCCCGAACGAGCAGTACTTC	CASSQDTEAPNEQYF
.	TRBV7-9	TRBJ2-7	TRBD1	TGTGCCAGCAGCTCAGGGACAGGGGTCTACGAGCAGTACTTC	CASSSGTGVYEQYF
.	TRBV4-2	TRBJ2-5	.	TGTGCCAGCAGCGGTGGCCCCGCCGAGACCCAGTACTTC	CASSGGPAETQYF
.	TRBV14	TRBJ2-2	TRBD2	TGTGCCAGCAGCCAATCTAGCGGGGTAACCGGGGAGCTGTTTTTT	CASSQSSGVTGELFF
once	TRBV2	TRBJ2-1	TRBD2	TGTGCCAGCAGACCCCTAACTAGCGGGAGCGGAGAGCAGTTCTTC	CASRPLTSGSGEQFF
.	TRBV18	TRBJ1-6	.	TGTGCCAGCTCACCGGCCGGGGATTCACCCCTCCACTTT	CASSPAGDSPLHF
.	TRBV30	TRBJ2-5	TRBD2	TGTGCCTGGAATACTAGGCGGGAGGAGACCCAGTACTTC	CAWNTRREETQYF
.	TRBV5-1	TRBJ2-1	TRBD2	TGCGCCAGCAGCCCCACGCCCGGGACTAGCGGTATTTACAATGAGCAGTTCTTC	CASSPTPGTSGIYNEQFF
.	TRBV11-3	TRBJ2-7	TRBD2	TGTGCCAGCAGCTCCGGGACTATCGCAGAGCAGTACTTC	CASSSGTIAEQYF
.	TRBV5-1	TRBJ1-1	TRBD1	TGCGCCAGCAGCTTGGCGCAGGGGGTTGTCATGAACACTGAAGCTTTCTTT	CASSLAQGVVMNTEAFF
.	TRBV21-1	TRBJ2-5	.	TGTGCCAGCACCCCGGCGGGAGAGACCCAGTACTTC	CASTPAGETQYF
.	TRBV11-2	TRBJ1-6	.	TGTGCCAGCAGCTGGGGGGGACATAATTCACCCCTCCACTTT	CASSWGGHNSPLHF
.	TRBV18	TRBJ2-1	.	TGTGCCAGCTCACCTACAATACCCCGCATCAACAATGAGCAGTTCTTC	CASSPTIPRINNEQFF
.	TRBV13	TRBJ2-1	.	TGTGCCAGCAGCTGGCGGGACGGAAGATCGGTAAATGAGCAGTTCTTC	CASSWRDGRSVNEQFF
.	TRBV6-1	TRBJ2-7	TRBD2	TGTGCCAGCAGTGAAGTCCTCCTAGCGGGGGCCTCCTACGAGCAGTACTTC	CASSEVLLAGASYEQYF
.	TRBV6-5	TRBJ2-5	TRBD2	TGTGCCAGCAGTCCCCTTGGGCGGGGGAAGACCCAGTACTTC	CASSPLGRGKTQYF